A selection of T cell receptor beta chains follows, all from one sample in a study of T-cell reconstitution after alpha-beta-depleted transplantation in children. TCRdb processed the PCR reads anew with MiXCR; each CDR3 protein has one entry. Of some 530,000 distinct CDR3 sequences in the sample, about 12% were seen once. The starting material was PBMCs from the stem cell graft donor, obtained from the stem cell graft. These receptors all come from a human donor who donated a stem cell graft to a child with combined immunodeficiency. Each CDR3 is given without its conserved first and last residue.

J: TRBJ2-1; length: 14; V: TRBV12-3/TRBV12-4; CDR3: ASSLAIYGPYNEQF
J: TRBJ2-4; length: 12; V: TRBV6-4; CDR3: ASSDSGAGDIQY
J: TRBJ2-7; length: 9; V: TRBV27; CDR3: ASSLGLDWY
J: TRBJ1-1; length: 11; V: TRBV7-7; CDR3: ASSKVGGTEAF
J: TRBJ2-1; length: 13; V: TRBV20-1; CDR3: STFSGEPSVDEQF
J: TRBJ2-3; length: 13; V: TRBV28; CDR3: ASRFEDYRTDTQY
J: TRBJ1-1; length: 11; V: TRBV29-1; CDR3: SAEAGPATEAF
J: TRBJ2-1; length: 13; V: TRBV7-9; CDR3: ASSGQGSSYNEQF
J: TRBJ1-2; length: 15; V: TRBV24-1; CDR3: ATSDAAGGSRGYGYT
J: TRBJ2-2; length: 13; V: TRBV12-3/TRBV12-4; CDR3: ASSNNSGWAGELF
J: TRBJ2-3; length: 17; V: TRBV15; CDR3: ATSTPRDGPNLPDDTQY
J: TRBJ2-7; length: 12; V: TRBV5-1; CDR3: ASSSEFGAGEQY
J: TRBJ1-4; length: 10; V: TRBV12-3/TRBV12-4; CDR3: ASRRTGEKLF
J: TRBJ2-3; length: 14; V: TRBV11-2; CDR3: ASRSPGRAVTDTQY
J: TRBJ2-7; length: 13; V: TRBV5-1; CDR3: ASSPGGGTFYEQY
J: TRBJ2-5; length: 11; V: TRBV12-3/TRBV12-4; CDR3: ASSLAVVETQY